These T cell receptor beta chains were read from a single sample in a study of shared clonotypes between healthy human individuals. Here immunoSEQ multiplex PCR was the method, and the copy in TCRdb shows in-frame clones only, minus some. Seen here are approximately 1.9 million clones, around 95% observed once, and the top ten hold approximately 1.6%. The sample was naive CD8+ T cells from PBMCs. The receptors shown here come from a man aged 18-30 years in good health. Some clones in this sample may be carry-over from other donors' samples. CDR3s include the opening cysteine and the closing phenylalanine or tryptophan. D genes are given only for firm matches. A clone size is listed for some rows: how often the clone was seen (once, few, many), or a class if it is expanded.

clone_size j_call d_call v_call cdr3_nt cdr3_aa
- TRBJ2-3 TRBD2 TRBV9 TGTGCCAGCAGCGGAAACCGACTAGCGGGAGTTGGGGATACGCAGTATTTT CASSGNRLAGVGDTQYF
once TRBJ2-1 - TRBV28 TGTGCCACAACCAGGGCCCACCTTGGGAATGAGCAGTTCTTC CATTRAHLGNEQFF
- TRBJ1-5 - TRBV30 TGTGCCTGGAGTACCCCCTTCCAGGGCTCCAGGGCCCAGCATTTT CAWSTPFQGSRAQHF
- TRBJ1-2 - TRBV5-4 TGTGCCAGCAGCTTGTTCCACGGCGCGGCAATTGGCTACACCTTC CASSLFHGAAIGYTF
- TRBJ2-2 - TRBV5-6 TGTGCCAGCAGCCTCAACACCGGGGAGCTGTTTTTT CASSLNTGELFF
- TRBJ2-5 TRBD2 TRBV29-1 TGCAGCGGGACGGGACTAGCGGGAAGGATTGGGGAGACCCAGTACTTC CSGTGLAGRIGETQYF
- TRBJ2-3 - TRBV11-2 TGTGCCAGCAGCTTACCCCGAGTAGGCACAGATACGCAGTATTTT CASSLPRVGTDTQYF
- TRBJ2-2 TRBD1 TRBV28 TGTGCCAGCAGTTTACTAATCGGACAGGGGAAGAACACCGGGGAGCTGTTTTTT CASSLLIGQGKNTGELFF
- TRBJ2-1 - TRBV7-9 TGTGCCAGCAGCTCAACCCCTCTGTCATTCTTC CASSSTPLSFF
- TRBJ2-3 - TRBV7-9 TGTGCCAGCAGCTTCCCCAGTCGACAGTCTCTTAGCACAGATACGCAGTATTTT CASSFPSRQSLSTDTQYF
- TRBJ2-1 - TRBV27 TGTGCCAGCAGTTTAAGGCAGGCCTACAATGAGCAGTTCTTC CASSLRQAYNEQFF
- TRBJ2-7 - TRBV10-2 TGCGCCAGCAGTGGGAGATCTCTTAGCTCCTACGAGCAGTACTTC CASSGRSLSSYEQYF
- TRBJ2-1 TRBD1 TRBV11-2 TGTGCCAGCAGCTTGACAGGGCGTAGCTCCTACAATGAGCAGTTCTTC CASSLTGRSSYNEQFF
- TRBJ2-3 TRBD2 TRBV9 TGTGCCAGCAGTGGCGATGCGGGAGCGAGCACAGATACGCAGTATTTT CASSGDAGASTDTQYF
- TRBJ2-7 - TRBV9 TGTGCCAGCAGCGTAGCTACGGGCAGGGGAGGGCACGAGCAGTACTTC CASSVATGRGGHEQYF
- TRBJ2-7 - TRBV18 TGTGCCAGCTCACCAGACAGCTACGAGCAGTACTTC CASSPDSYEQYF
- TRBJ2-7 TRBD1 TRBV10-2 TGCGCCAGCAGGGAAGGACAGGGTTTTTTATACGAGCAGTACTTC CASREGQGFLYEQYF
- TRBJ2-1 - TRBV7-2 TGTGCCAGCAGCCCCGACCCTCACAGGAGCTCCTACAATGAGCAGTTCTTC CASSPDPHRSSYNEQFF
- TRBJ1-5 TRBD1 TRBV28 TGTGCCAGCAGTCTTACAGGGGATGCTCAGCCCCAGCATTTT CASSLTGDAQPQHF
- TRBJ2-7 - TRBV27 TGTGCCAGCAGTTTATCGCGGTCCGACGAGCAGTACTTC CASSLSRSDEQYF
- TRBJ2-1 - TRBV27 TGTGCCAGCAGTTCCCCTAGCGCACACTCCTACAATGAGCAGTTCTTC CASSSPSAHSYNEQFF
once TRBJ1-4 TRBD1 TRBV10-3 TGTGCCATCAGTGAGACCCGACAGGGACAATACTTTGAAAAACTGTTTTTT CAISETRQGQYFEKLFF
- TRBJ2-2 - TRBV4-3 TGCGCCAGCAGCCAATGGTTGGGCCGCACTCCTTCGAACACCGGGGAGCTGTTTTTT CASSQWLGRTPSNTGELFF
- TRBJ2-1 - TRBV20-1 TGCAGTGCTAGAGAATCGGATGAGCAGTTCTTC CSARESDEQFF
once TRBJ1-2 TRBD1 TRBV19 TGTGCTTCACTCCCGGGACAGCTTATCAATGGCTACACCTTC CASLPGQLINGYTF
- TRBJ2-7 TRBD1 TRBV11-1 TGTGCCAGCACGGACAGGGGGGAGTACGAGCAGTACTTC CASTDRGEYEQYF
- TRBJ2-7 - TRBV4-1 TGCGCCAGCAGCCAAGCTCTGAGGACTGGCTACGAGCAGTACTTC CASSQALRTGYEQYF
- TRBJ2-7 TRBD1 TRBV9 TGTGCCAGCAGCAACCGGGACAGGGGAGAAGAGCAGTACTTC CASSNRDRGEEQYF
- TRBJ1-1 TRBD1 TRBV29-1 TGCAGCGGGAAGACAGGGATCAGGCCTGAAGCTTTCTTT CSGKTGIRPEAFF
- TRBJ1-2 TRBD1 TRBV13 TGTGCCAGCAGCTACTGGGACAGGGTAGACTATGGCTACACCTTC CASSYWDRVDYGYTF
- TRBJ2-7 TRBD1 TRBV9 TGTGCCAGCAGCCAAGGGGGCCTCTCCTACGAGCAGTACTTC CASSQGGLSYEQYF
- TRBJ2-1 TRBD2 TRBV29-1 TGCAGCGTTGAGTCCGGGGGGAGGGAAATGGGACAGTTCTTC CSVESGGREMGQFF
- TRBJ2-1 TRBD2 TRBV5-1 TGCGCCAGCAGCTTGGCCACGACTAGCGGAAGTCGTGAGCAGTTCTTC CASSLATTSGSREQFF
- TRBJ2-7 - TRBV4-1 TGCGCCAGCAGCCAATGGGGGTCCGAGCAGTACTTC CASSQWGSEQYF
- TRBJ1-2 - TRBV6-5 TGTGCCAGCAGTCCGGATCATTATGGCTACACCTTC CASSPDHYGYTF
- TRBJ2-3 TRBD2 TRBV5-1 TGCGCCAGCAGCTTGGGGCCGGGACTAGCGGGAGATACGCAGTATTTT CASSLGPGLAGDTQYF
- TRBJ2-7 - TRBV7-9 TGTGCCAGCAGCCTGCCCAGGACGGGAACCTACGAGCAGTACTTC CASSLPRTGTYEQYF
once TRBJ2-3 TRBD2 TRBV11-2 TGTGCCAGCAGCTTAAGCGGGAGGGCCGCAGATACGCAGTATTTT CASSLSGRAADTQYF
- TRBJ1-1 - TRBV5-5 TGTGCCAGCAGACCCGGGGGGGCCACTGAAGCTTTCTTT CASRPGGATEAFF
few TRBJ1-2 - TRBV7-9 TGTGCCAGCAGCCCCGGGACGGGGATCTATGGCTACACCTTC CASSPGTGIYGYTF
- TRBJ1-3 - TRBV9 TGTGCCAGCAGCGTAGATGGACGCCCCTCTGGAAACACCATATATTTT CASSVDGRPSGNTIYF
- TRBJ2-1 - TRBV27 TGTGCCAGCAGTTTATCAGCTACCCGGTACAATGAGCAGTTCTTC CASSLSATRYNEQFF
once TRBJ2-7 - TRBV7-8 TGTGCCAGCATCCGCTACAGGGATCGCGGCGAGCAGTACTTC CASIRYRDRGEQYF
- TRBJ1-1 - TRBV4-1 TGCGCCAGCAGCCAAGGTCGGGGGTATGAAGCTTTCTTT CASSQGRGYEAFF
- TRBJ2-1 - TRBV5-1 TGCGCCAGCAGCACGGGAGTAACCGCCTACAATGAGCAGTTCTTC CASSTGVTAYNEQFF
- TRBJ2-3 - TRBV14 TGTGCCAGCAGCCACCCAGGGTCTCGGGCAGATACGCAGTATTTT CASSHPGSRADTQYF
- TRBJ2-1 - TRBV27 TGTGCCAGCAGCTCATTGCCTCGCAATGAGCAGTTCTTC CASSSLPRNEQFF
- TRBJ1-1 - TRBV6-1 TGTTTTTCCAGGGTGAACACTGAAGCTTTCTTT CFSRVNTEAFF
once TRBJ2-3 TRBD1 TRBV27 TGTGCCAGCACCCCGACAGGGTATATGGGCACAGATACGCAGTATTTT CASTPTGYMGTDTQYF
- TRBJ2-7 TRBD1 TRBV4-1 TGCGCCAGCAGCCAACGGGACAGGGGGCACGAGCAGTACTTC CASSQRDRGHEQYF
- TRBJ2-2 TRBD1 TRBV7-2 TGTGCCAGCAGCTACACAGGGGGCGGCACCGGGGAGCTGTTTTTT CASSYTGGGTGELFF
- TRBJ2-3 - TRBV15 TGTGCCACCAGCGGGGGTCTGGGAGATACGCAGTATTTT CATSGGLGDTQYF
- TRBJ1-1 - TRBV9 TGTGCCAGCAGCGTAGCGTACGGGACGGAAGCTTTCTTT CASSVAYGTEAFF